The 25 T cell receptor beta chains below were found in one sample sequenced in a study of T cell responses to AZD1222 COVID-19 vaccine. Clones were read by immunoSEQ multiplex PCR, and TCRdb kept only the in-frame ones, dropping some. The sample includes 150,000 to 170,000 clones, about 87% of them seen just once. This specimen consisted of peripheral blood, obtained on day 0 of AZD1222 vaccination. The receptors originated from an adult in good health.

This clone appeared a single time. The gene calls are TRBV5-1 and TRBJ2-7; no clear D. The CDR3 spans 14 residues. CDR1 is SGHRS and CDR2 is YFSETQ in the germline V gene. Trimming stripped 0 bases from V and 3 bases from J, with 10 bases between. CDR3 protein: CASSLGQTYYEQYF. CDR3 DNA: TGCGCCAGCAGCTTGGGCCAGACTTACTACGAGCAGTACTTC.

The CDR3 reads CASSPGGAANEKLFF. The CDR3, as DNA: TGTGCCAGCTCACCGGGAGGGGCAGCTAATGAAAAACTGTTTTTT. This sequence joins TRBV18 and TRBJ1-4; weak D call: TRBD1 (5 bases). V lost 3 bases and J lost 3, with 11 bases in between. Per germline, CDR1 KGHSH and CDR2 LQKENI. CDR3 length: 15 amino acids. The variable domain in full, completed from reference TRBV18 and TRBJ1-4, reads NAGVMQNPRHLVRRRGQEARLRCSPMKGHSHVYWYRQLPEEGLKFMVYLQKENIIDESGMPKERFSAEFPKEGPSILRIQQVVRGDSAAYFCASSPGGAANEKLFFGSGTQLSVL.

This chain links TRBV29-1 with TRBJ1-1, with D unclear. The length of the CDR3 is 12 residues. Germline V lookup: CDR1 SQVTM, CDR2 ANQGSEA. The V end lost 4 bases, the J end lost 6 bases, and 12 bases lay between the germline ends. Written as DNA, the CDR3 is TGCAGCGTTGTGGAAGGGAGCCCTGAAGCTTTCTTT. It is translated as CSVVEGSPEAFF.

The chain recombines TRBV2 with TRBJ2-7, with unresolved D. Trimming cost V 7 bases and J 2 bases, with 21 bases left between them. Germline V gives CDR1 SNHLY, CDR2 FYNNEI. The CDR3 extends over 16 amino acids. The DNA for the CDR3 is TGTGCCAGCACCGCCCTCTATGTAGGGCCACCCTACGAGCAGTACTTC. Translation: CASTALYVGPPYEQYF.

This chain connects TRBV5-6 to TRBJ2-1; TRBD2 agrees at 9 bases. With V trimmed by 1 base and J by 4 bases, 3 bases remained unmatched. This CDR3 spans 15 amino acids. From germline, CDR1 is SGHDT and CDR2 YYEEEE. CDR3 DNA: TGTGCCAGCAGCTTGTTTAGCGGGGGATACAATGAGCAGTTCTTC. This gives the protein CASSLFSGGYNEQFF.

The genes are TRBV28 and TRBJ2-7; the match to TRBD2 covers 10 bases. CDR3 length: 16 residues. V dropped 5 bases and J dropped 1; count of bases not matched to a gene: 8. In germline, CDR1 is MDHEN, CDR2 SYDVKM. The CDR3, as DNA: TGTGCCAGCAGTAGCTTTAGCGGGGGGCGTTCCTACGAGCAGTACTTC. The encoded protein is CASSSFSGGRSYEQYF.

This clone was recorded a few times. V and J are TRBV6-4 and TRBJ2-1; D tentatively reads TRBD1 or TRBD2 (6 bases each). This CDR3 is 15 amino acids long. CDR1 and CDR2 from the germline V gene are MRHNA and SNTAGT. V lost 3 bases and J lost 1, with 10 bases in between. CDR3 nucleotide sequence: TGTGCCAGCAGTGAGAAGGGGGGTTCCTACAATGAGCAGTTCTTC. Its translation: CASSEKGGSYNEQFF.

This clone was recorded a few times. This chain uses TRBV7-2 with TRBJ2-2; TRBD1 might be the D (5 bases). Germline-derived CDR1 and CDR2 are SGHTA and FQGNSA. Trimming took 2 bases from V and 1 from J, leaving 5 bases between them. CDR3 length: 14 residues. The CDR3 DNA reads TGTGCCAGCAGCTTAACAGGGAACACCGGGGAGCTGTTTTTT. As protein: CASSLTGNTGELFF.

The chain is built from TRBV7-2 and TRBJ1-6; D is ambiguous. The CDR3 consists of 14 residues. Trimming removed 2 bases from V and 3 bases from J, with 5 bases in between. Germline CDR1 reads SGHTA; CDR2 reads FQGNSA. CDR3: CASSLTSYNSPLHF. The CDR3 DNA follows: TGTGCCAGCAGCTTAACAAGCTATAATTCACCCCTCCACTTT.

The chain employs TRBV7-2 and TRBJ2-7; no firm D call. There are 15 residues in the CDR3. Trimming left V 5 bases short and J 0 bases short, with 14 bases between. Germline lookup yields CDR1 SGHTA and CDR2 FQGNSA. The chain's CDR3 is CASSLNGPSSYEQYF. For the CDR3, the DNA is TGTGCCAGCAGCCTTAACGGACCGAGCTCCTACGAGCAGTACTTC. Together with reference TRBV7-2 and TRBJ2-7, the CDR3 gives the full variable domain: GAGVSQSPSNKVTEKGKDVELRCDPISGHTALYWYRQSLGQGLEFLIYFQGNSAPDKSGLPSDRFSAERTGGSVSTLTIQRTQQEDSAVYLCASSLNGPSSYEQYFGPGTRLTVT.

This rearrangement joins TRBV20-1 to TRBJ2-1; no definite D call. V lost 5 bases and J lost 7, with 9 bases in between. The germline gives CDR1 DFQATT, CDR2 SNEGSKA (reference sequence). This CDR3 comprises 11 residues. CDR3 DNA: TGCAGTGCTCCGACGCGGAATGAGCAGTTCTTC. As protein: CSAPTRNEQFF.

The chain joins TRBV6-5 to TRBJ2-7, with 7 positions matching TRBD2. Unmatched junction bases numbered 10, after V lost 5 bases and J lost 6 bases. Germline V CDR1 and CDR2: MNHEY, SVGAGI. The CDR3 has 14 amino acids. The CDR3 is CASSPRATGGEQYF. Here the CDR3 DNA reads TGTGCCAGCAGTCCCCGGGCAACGGGGGGCGAGCAGTACTTC.

V usage is TRBV18 and J usage is TRBJ2-6, with D uncertain. The CDR3 has 13 amino acids. V dropped 0 bases and J dropped 3 bases, with 0 bases sitting between them. Germline V gene data show CDR1 as KGHSH and CDR2 as LQKENI. The CDR3 spells CASSPPGANVLTF. The CDR3 DNA sequence: TGTGCCAGCTCACCACCTGGGGCCAACGTCCTGACTTTC.

The CDR3 sequence is CASSLTGGRYNSPLHF. CDR3 DNA: TGTGCCAGCAGCTTGACAGGGGGTAGATATAATTCACCCCTCCACTTT. The chain links TRBV5-6 to TRBJ1-6; 8 bases are a match to TRBD1. The germline V gene has CDR1 SGHDT and CDR2 YYEEEE. The CDR3 sequence is 16 residues long. After removal of 1 base from V and 4 bases from J, the junction contained 4 bases not matched to a gene.

The V gene is TRBV6-2 or TRBV6-3, the J gene TRBJ1-4, with TRBD1 matching 9 bases. V dropped 5 bases and J dropped 7; count of bases not matched to a gene: 8. The CDR3 is made up of 15 amino acids. Germline V gene lookup returns CDR1 MNHEY and CDR2 SVGEGT. CDR3 in DNA: TGTGCCAGCAGTGACGGACAGGGGACGGGTGAAAAACTGTTTTTT. As protein: CASSDGQGTGEKLFF.

V is TRBV27 and J is TRBJ1-5, with no clear D. Per the germline V gene, CDR1 is MNHEY and CDR2 is SMNVEV (reference sequence). The V end lost 2 bases, the J end lost 0 bases, and 5 bases lay between the germline ends. This CDR3 has 14 amino acids. The chain's CDR3 is CASSLGHSNQPQHF. The CDR3 DNA reads as TGTGCCAGCAGTTTAGGGCATAGCAATCAGCCCCAGCATTTT.

This clone is a singleton in its sample. This rearrangement joins TRBV7-9 to TRBJ1-1; D unclear. V was trimmed by 0 bases and J by 3 bases, leaving 8 bases between them. The CDR3 length is 14 residues. Germline-derived CDR1 and CDR2 are SEHNR and FQNEAQ (reference sequence). CDR3 residues: CASSLAVHHTEAFF. CDR3 bases: TGTGCCAGCAGCTTAGCGGTACACCACACTGAAGCTTTCTTT. Variable domain in full (rest from reference TRBV7-9 and TRBJ1-1): DTGVSQNPRHKITKRGQNVTFRCDPISEHNRLYWYRQTLGQGPEFLTYFQNEAQLEKSRLLSDRFSAERPKGSFSTLEIQRTEQGDSAMYLCASSLAVHHTEAFFGQGTRLTVV.

In its sample, this clone was seen once. The J gene is TRBJ1-1, the V gene TRBV11-3; D is uncertain. V was trimmed by 4 bases and J by 1 base, leaving 7 bases between them. Germline assignment: CDR1 SGHNT and CDR2 YENEEA. The CDR3 is made up of 13 amino acids. The CDR3 here is CASSSFTNTEAFF. Written as DNA, the CDR3 is TGTGCCAGCAGCTCTTTTACGAACACTGAAGCTTTCTTT. The entire variable domain, with the rest obtained from reference TRBV11-3 and TRBJ1-1, is as follows: EAGVVQSPRYKIIEKKQPVAFWCNPISGHNTLYWYLQNLGQGPELLIRYENEEAVDDSQLPKDRFSAERLKGVDSTLKIQPAELGDSAVYLCASSSFTNTEAFFGQGTRLTVV.

The rearrangement links TRBV15 to TRBJ1-6; tentative D call: TRBD1 (5 bases). The CDR3 contains 14 residues. The V end was cut by 3 bases, the J end by 10 bases, with 13 bases between. In germline, CDR1 is LNHNV, CDR2 YYDKDF (reference sequence). The DNA of the CDR3 is TGTGCCACCAGCAGTAGGGGCATTAGGTCACCCCTCCACTTT. It codes for CATSSRGIRSPLHF.

The J gene is TRBJ1-2, the V gene TRBV7-3; no clear D gene. The V gene's germline CDR1 is SGHTA and CDR2 FQGTGA. The CDR3 is made up of 13 amino acids. Trimming stripped 5 bases from V and 0 bases from J, with 7 bases between. As DNA, the CDR3 is TGTGCCAGCAGCGACGGGGCTAACTATGGCTACACCTTC. It specifies CASSDGANYGYTF.

The gene calls are TRBV29-1 and TRBJ1-2; D is perhaps TRBD1 (5 bases). The length of the CDR3 is 15 residues. Per germline, CDR1 SQVTM and CDR2 ANQGSEA. The V end was cut by 6 bases, the J end by 0 bases, with 17 bases between. This CDR3 is CSVSLQAIANYGYTF. DNA of the CDR3: TGCAGCGTCAGTCTACAGGCGATTGCTAACTATGGCTACACCTTC.

In its sample, this clone was seen once. The chain has TRBV19 and TRBJ1-1; D perhaps matches TRBD1 (5 bases). CDR1 is LNHDA and CDR2 is SQIVND in the germline V gene (reference sequence). The length of the CDR3 is 16 residues. V lost 10 bases, J lost 7 bases, and 28 bases lay in between. CDR3 amino acids: CATGGRLRGDIIEAFF. For the CDR3, the DNA is TGTGCCACCGGCGGAAGGTTAAGGGGCGATATCATTGAAGCTTTCTTT. The full variable domain, completed using reference TRBV19 and TRBJ1-1, is DGGITQSPKYLFRKEGQNVTLSCEQNLNHDAMYWYRQDPGQGLRLIYYSQIVNDFQKGDIAEGYSVSREKKESFPLTVTSAQKNPTAFYLCATGGRLRGDIIEAFFGQGTRLTVV.

The rearrangement links TRBV9 to TRBJ2-7, with 7 bases fitting TRBD1. CDR3 length equals 15 residues. Per the germline V gene, CDR1 is SGDLS and CDR2 is YYNGEE. V lost 4 bases and J lost 7; bases outside the gene matches: 14. CDR3 in DNA: TGTGCCAGCAGCCCCCGGGACAGCCTATCTGGGGAGCAGTACTTC. Amino acid sequence: CASSPRDSLSGEQYF.

This chain connects TRBV3-1 (or the pseudogene TRBV3-2) to TRBJ2-7; possibly TRBD2 for D (7 bases). V lost 4 bases and J lost 5, with 12 bases in between. The CDR3 covers 13 residues. Germline lookup yields CDR1 LGHDT and CDR2 YNNKEL (reference sequence). CDR3 protein: CASSRGGANEQYF. As DNA, the CDR3 is TGTGCCAGCAGCCGAGGGGGGGCCAACGAGCAGTACTTC.

This clone was counted a few times. The rearrangement joins TRBV7-2 to TRBJ2-7, with 9 nucleotides matching TRBD1. This CDR3 has 13 residues. Germline V gene data show CDR1 as SGHTA and CDR2 as FQGNSA. J gave up 4 bases and V 3 bases, and 1 base lay outside the gene matches. This CDR3 reads CASSFGQGYEQYF. The DNA for the CDR3 is TGTGCCAGCAGCTTCGGACAGGGGTACGAGCAGTACTTC.